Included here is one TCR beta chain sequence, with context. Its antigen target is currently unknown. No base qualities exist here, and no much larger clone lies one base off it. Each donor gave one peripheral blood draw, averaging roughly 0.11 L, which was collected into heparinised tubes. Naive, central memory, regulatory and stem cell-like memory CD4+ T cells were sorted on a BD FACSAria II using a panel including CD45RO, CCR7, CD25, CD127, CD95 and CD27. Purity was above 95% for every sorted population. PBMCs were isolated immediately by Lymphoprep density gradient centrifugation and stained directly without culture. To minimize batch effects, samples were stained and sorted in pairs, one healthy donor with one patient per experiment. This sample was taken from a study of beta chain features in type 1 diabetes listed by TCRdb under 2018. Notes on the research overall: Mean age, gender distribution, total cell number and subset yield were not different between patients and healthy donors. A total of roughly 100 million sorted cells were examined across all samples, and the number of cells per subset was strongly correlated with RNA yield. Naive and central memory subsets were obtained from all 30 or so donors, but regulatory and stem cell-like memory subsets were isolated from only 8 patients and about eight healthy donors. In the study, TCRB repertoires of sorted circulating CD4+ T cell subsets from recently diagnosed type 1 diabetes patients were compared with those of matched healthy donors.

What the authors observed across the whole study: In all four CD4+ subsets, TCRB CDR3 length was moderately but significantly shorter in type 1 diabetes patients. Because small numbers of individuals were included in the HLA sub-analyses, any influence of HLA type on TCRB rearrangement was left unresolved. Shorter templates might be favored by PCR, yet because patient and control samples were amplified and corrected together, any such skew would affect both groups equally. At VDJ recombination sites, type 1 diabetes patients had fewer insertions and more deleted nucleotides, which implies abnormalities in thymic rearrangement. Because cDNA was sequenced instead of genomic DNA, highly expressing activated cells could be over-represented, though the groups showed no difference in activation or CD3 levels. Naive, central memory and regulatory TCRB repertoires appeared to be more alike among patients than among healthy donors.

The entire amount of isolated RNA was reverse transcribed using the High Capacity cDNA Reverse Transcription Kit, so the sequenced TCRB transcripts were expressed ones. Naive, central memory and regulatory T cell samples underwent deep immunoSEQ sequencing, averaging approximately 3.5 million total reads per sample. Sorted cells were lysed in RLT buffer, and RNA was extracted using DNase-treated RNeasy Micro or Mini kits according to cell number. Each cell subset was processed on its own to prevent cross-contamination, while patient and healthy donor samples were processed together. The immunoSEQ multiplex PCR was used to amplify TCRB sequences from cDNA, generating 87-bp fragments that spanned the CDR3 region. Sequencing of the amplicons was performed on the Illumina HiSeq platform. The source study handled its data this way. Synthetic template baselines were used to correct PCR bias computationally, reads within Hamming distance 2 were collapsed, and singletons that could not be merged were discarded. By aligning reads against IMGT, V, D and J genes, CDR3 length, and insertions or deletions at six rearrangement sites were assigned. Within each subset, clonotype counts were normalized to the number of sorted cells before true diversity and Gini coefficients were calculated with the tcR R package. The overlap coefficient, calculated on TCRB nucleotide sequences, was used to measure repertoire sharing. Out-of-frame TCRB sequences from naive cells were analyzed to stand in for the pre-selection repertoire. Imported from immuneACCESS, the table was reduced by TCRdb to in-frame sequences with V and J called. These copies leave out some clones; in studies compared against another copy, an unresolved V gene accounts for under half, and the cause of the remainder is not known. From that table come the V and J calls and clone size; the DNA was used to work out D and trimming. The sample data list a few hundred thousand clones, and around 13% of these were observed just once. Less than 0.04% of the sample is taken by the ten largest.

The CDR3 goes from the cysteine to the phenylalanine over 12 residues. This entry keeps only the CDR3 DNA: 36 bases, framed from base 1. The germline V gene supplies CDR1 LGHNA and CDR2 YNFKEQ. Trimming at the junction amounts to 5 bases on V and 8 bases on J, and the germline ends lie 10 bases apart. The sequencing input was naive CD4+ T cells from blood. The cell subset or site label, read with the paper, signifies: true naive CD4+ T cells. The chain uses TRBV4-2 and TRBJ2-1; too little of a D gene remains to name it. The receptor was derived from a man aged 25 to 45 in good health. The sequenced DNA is TGTGCCAGCAGCGTTGAAAGGGATGAGCAGTTCTTC. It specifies CASSVERDEQFF.